This T cell receptor beta chain was profiled in a study of cytomegalovirus exposure and HLA in healthy donors (dated by TCRdb to about 2017). Regarding the study in general: An earlier analysis of 550 to 700 of the donors reported roughly 270 Gb of sequence data and 117 million unique TCR beta sequences from about 180 million T cells. An early release that covered some 640 HLA-typed donors contained approximately 320 gigabases of sequencing data and tens of millions of unique TCR sequences. Among the approximately 430 genotyped donors, approximately 81% belonged to the genetic ancestry cluster associated with self-reported Caucasian donors. The study aimed to test whether cataloging public T cell receptors could reveal signatures of past pathogen exposure. The T cell repertoires of about 700 subjects were profiled by immunosequencing and related to cytomegalovirus serostatus. In addition to the first cohort of around 670 subjects, a separate validation cohort of some 120 different subjects was used. To predict cytomegalovirus infection status, the study combined high-throughput TCR immunosequencing, statistical association of individual TCRs with disease status, and machine learning. To study patterns of TCR occurrence, a later analysis re-analyzed previously published TCR beta repertoires from around 670 donors and added high-resolution HLA genotyping. The later analysis used no new phenotypic data to find candidate immune exposures, relying instead on TCR beta sequences and their occurrence across donors. An earlier analysis of about 600 of the donors used high-throughput TCR beta sequencing to judge whether each TCR beta V gene segment behaved as functional or pseudogenic. Donor age, sex, ethnicity and CMV serostatus were compiled together with the repertoire data. In a later genetic analysis, genome-wide SNP genotypes for about 55% of the roughly 670 donors were used, and that subset was treated as a discovery cohort. Every discovery cohort repertoire had been produced on one sequencing platform. Class I and class II HLA loci were covered by the typing at four-digit resolution. The number of donors typed differed by locus, with roughly 620-640 for A, B, C, DRB1 and DQB1, around 520 for DQA1, about 610 for DPA1, and around 430 for DPB1. Because of strong linkage in the cohort, a few DR-DQ haplotypes were treated as single units for association and clustering. Across 300 to 400 genotyped donors of the cohort, an average of approximately 240,000 unique TCR beta nucleotide sequences per donor were sequenced, and roughly 20% of those sequences were non-productive.

Measured from the cysteine to the phenylalanine, the CDR3 is 15 residues long. CDR3 DNA is the only sequence kept; it has 45 bases, read in frame from the first base. CDR1 and CDR2 were assigned from the germline V gene (reference sequence) as MNHNY and SVGAGI. V and J are truncated by 10 bases and 2 bases respectively, leaving an intervening sequence of 18 bases. General study outcomes and caveats: A later analysis found that most CMV-associated TCR beta chains appeared HLA-restricted, with HLA associations seemingly driven largely by CMV exposure. HLA typing was unavailable for some donors at each locus, so association tests used only the typed subset. V-gene and J-gene trimming of TCR beta chains was associated with a missense DCLRE1C variant in a later genetic analysis, and the association was replicated in an independent cohort. While some public TCRs were present in many individuals, most TCR sequences turned up only very rarely across donors. A later analysis found that HLA-associated TCR beta chains were more clonally expanded and had lower generation probabilities than equally common non-associated chains. In both the original and validation cohorts, the classifier was reported to diagnose cytomegalovirus status with high specificity and sensitivity. Because counts were too low, roughly 17 rarely observed V segments, including chromosome 9 orphons, were left out of the earlier analysis of some 640 of the donors. A further reported finding was that TCR beta sequences accurately predicted the HLA-A and HLA-B alleles for most subjects in the first cohort. A cluster of highly shared sequence variants was judged likely to represent a technical artifact of the sequencing pipeline. Presence/absence analyses assumed roughly uniform sequencing depth across donors, an assumption that may not hold. A total of 164 TCR beta chains were listed by the study as associated with cytomegalovirus. Linkage disequilibrium might explain the correlated functional status among segregating V segments, but an unknown experimental factor could not be ruled out. A later analysis found that TCR association rates varied across HLA loci, with DRB1 alleles showing the most associated TCRs and HLA-C alleles the fewest. Several of the top co-occurrence clusters appeared to be linked to parvovirus B19, influenza, CMV and Epstein-Barr virus, according to a later analysis. In an earlier analysis of roughly 500 of the donors, most TCR beta V segments appeared in productive rearrangements about 87% or about 30% of the time, broadly matching IMGT annotations. In vitro tests confirmed that a few of the cytomegalovirus-associated TCR beta chains recognize cytomegalovirus antigens. In this cohort, only TCR beta chains were sequenced, and detectable features were limited by the absence of alpha or paired-chain data. When HLA alleles, especially DR and DQ, strongly co-occurred, TCR associations were difficult to assign to individual alleles. At a false discovery rate of 0.05, a later analysis linked 16,000 or so TCR beta sequences to specific HLA alleles. The authors suggested that the approach could potentially be generalized to other disease states and immunological phenotypes. Immune exposure information for the cohort was limited to CMV serostatus. In a later genetic analysis, fewer N-insertions in productive TCRs were reported among donors in an Asian-associated ancestry cluster than the approximately 710-donor mean. Some IMGT-functional V segments, including TRBV6-2 and TRBV6-3, could not be told apart with the 87-base-pair reads, so those segments were excluded.

The method was the immunoSEQ multiplex PCR assay. A mixture of 60 forward primers for TCR Vbeta segments and 13 reverse primers for TCR Jbeta segments was used in the multiplex PCR. The CDR3 region of rearranged TCR beta genes was amplified from genomic DNA by a multiplex PCR assay. Amplified TCR beta libraries were sequenced as 87-base-pair reads on the Illumina HiSeq System. As for the original processing: A later analysis tallied 75 million to 85 million unique TCR beta chains across the 660 or so repertoires, and around 12 million of those chains were shared by two or more donors. Raw reads were error-corrected and collapsed into unique sequences with a nearest-neighbor algorithm that merged closely related sequences to remove PCR and sequencing errors. Alignment of CDR3 sequences to IMGT reference sequences was used to assign V, D and J gene segments. For a sequence to be retained, a match of at least six nucleotides was required to both a V gene segment and a J gene segment. A rearrangement counted as productive if the CDR3 had no stop codons and remained in frame with V and J, and every other rearrangement counted as non-productive. CDR3 was defined by IMGT convention, running from the second conserved V-encoded cysteine to the conserved J-encoded phenylalanine. The earlier analysis of some 550 of the donors excluded any sequence lacking an unambiguous match to a single V gene segment. In an earlier analysis of about 590 of the donors, a V segment was called functional when productive rearrangements were above 56.7%, and segregating when the standard deviation between donors exceeded 5%. A statistical classification framework was developed to diagnose cytomegalovirus status using the catalog of TCR beta chain sequences. V and J gene assignment, in a later analysis, came from comparing TCR nucleotide sequences with IMGT/GENE-DB human TR gene sequences. A later analysis assigned CDR3 sequences and most-parsimonious VDJ recombination scenarios with the TCRdist pipeline. A later analysis defined each TCR beta chain by its CDR3 amino acid sequence plus V-gene family, and excluded reads lacking a unique V-gene family. In a later analysis, fewer than 650 highly shared, low-generation-probability nucleotide sequences were removed to address suspected cross-contamination and a sequencing artifact. A later analysis calculated a clonal expansion index for each public chain from normalized within-repertoire ranks of inferred template counts. In a later analysis, generation probabilities were computed using a VDJ recombination model fitted to out-of-frame rearrangements, and the results were checked against IGoR. Hypergeometric tests were used in a later analysis to score TCR-TCR, TCR-HLA and TCR-CMV co-occurrence, with a repertoire-size bias correction applied to the TCR pairs. A later analysis estimated false discovery rates by permuting HLA or CMV assignments 20 times. In a later analysis, co-occurring TCRs were grouped with DBSCAN, and TCRdist sequence similarity was added when clustering was performed within HLA-allele-positive subsets. For co-occurrence clustering, repertoires with fewer than 30,000 or more than 120,000 public chains were excluded, along with five repertoires with anomalous nucleotide sharing. TCRdb mirrors the immuneACCESS table, restricted to in-frame sequences. Some clones are absent from its copies; in checked studies, under half trace to an unresolved V gene, and the reason for the others is unknown. V, J and clone size are those of that table, while D and trimming were read from the DNA. The sample data list about 200,000 clones, and roughly 83% of these were observed just once. The ten largest clones represent around 1.4% of the sample.

With respect to this clone: The target of this receptor is not known. The input lacks base qualities; no much larger clone sits a single base away.

The cohort comprised 710 or so healthy bone marrow donors. At the time of sampling, every cohort member was nominally healthy, though immune exposures that went unrecorded were likely present. The donor was CMV seronegative and was included in the group of over 300 seronegative cohort members. Each donor provided a peripheral blood sample, and peripheral blood mononuclear cells were used for TCR beta sequencing. Genomic DNA extraction from the blood cell samples was performed with the Qiagen DNeasy Blood Extraction Kit. In this chain, TRBV6-6 is recombined with TRBJ1-5; the D segment could be TRBD1, given 6 matching bases. The source material was PBMCs. This TCR was recovered from a girl aged 5 to 17 in good health and CMV-seronegative. The CDR3 is CATRNLDSGNQPQHF. The nucleotides are TGTGCCACGAGGAATTTGGACAGCGGCAATCAGCCCCAGCATTTT.